This entry lists 13 T cell receptor beta chains sequenced from one sample in a study of tissue T cells after allogeneic stem cell transplantation. The time point was: mouse harvest day 7 after allogeneic transplant. Mouse grafts combined 10^7 T-cell-depleted bone marrow cells with 10^6 splenic CD5+ T cells. TCRdb's copy holds only in-frame clones and misses some; the assay was immunoSEQ multiplex PCR. Here the sample spans some 6,600 clones, around 50% being singletons. The source material was gut tissue. All receptors derive from a female BALB/c mouse given C57BL/6 T cells with graft-versus-host disease after an allogeneic hematopoietic cell transplant.

Only a few counts were recorded for this clone. Gene names denote mouse genes. Read sequence stops 1 residue before the CDR3 end, and the germline J gene provides the missing end. The chain recombines TRBV15 with TRBJ1-4; 7 bases agree with TRBD1. CDR1 is SGHND and CDR2 is FRSKSL in the germline V gene. CDR3 size: 16 residues. The junction had 7 bases not matched to a gene; V was cut back by 6 bases and J by 0 bases. Partial CDR3 DNA: TGTGCCAGCAGCTCCCGGGACAGAATTTCCAACGAAAGATTATTT. This codes for CASSSRDRISNERLF. The whole CDR3 protein is CASSSRDRISNERLFF.

On this clone: Gene names denote mouse genes. The read gets to within 1 residue of the CDR3 end, and the germline J gene fills in the rest. The chain has TRBV12-1 and TRBJ2-2, with D perhaps matching TRBD1 or TRBD2 (6 bases each). V lost 0 bases and J 4 bases, leaving 8 bases between the germline ends. From germline, CDR1 is SGHSN and CDR2 HYEKVE. The CDR3 extends over 14 amino acids. CDR3 loop: CASSLGGGTGQLYF. Partial CDR3 DNA: TGTGCCAGCTCTCTCGGGGGCGGCACCGGGCAGCTCTAC.

As to this clone: The junction departs from the called germline gene at one end, perhaps through a read error. Gene names and germline match the mouse. The CDR3 goes on 1 residue after the read ends, and that part is filled in from the germline J gene. V is TRBV13-1 and J is TRBJ2-7, with TRBD2 matching over 12 bases. Germline V gene lookup returns CDR1 NSHNY and CDR2 SYGAGN. The CDR3 runs to 14 residues. The CDR3 loop reads CASGEDWGGYEQYF. The DNA read from the CDR3 is TGTGCCAGCGGTGAGGACTGGGGGGGTTATGAACAGTAC.

This clone has only a few counts. These gene names are mouse names. The read terminates 1 residue ahead of where the CDR3 ends, so the germline J gene completes it. J is TRBJ2-1 and V is TRBV26; D is unresolved. The CDR3 is 14 residues long. Trimming cost V 6 bases and J 3 bases, with 12 bases left between them. Germline values: CDR1 KGHPV, CDR2 FQNQEV (reference sequence). The sequenced part of the CDR3 DNA is TGTGCCAGCAGCCCGACAAAAATCTATGCTGAGCAGTTC. Translated, it gives CASSPTKIYAEQF. The complete CDR3 reads CASSPTKIYAEQFF. The full variable domain, its missing parts supplied by reference TRBV26 and TRBJ2-1, is NSKVIQTPRYLVKGQGQKAKMRCIPEKGHPVVFWYQQNKNNEFKFLINFQNQEVLQQIDMTEKRFSAECPSNSPCSLEIQSSEAGDSALYLCASSPTKIYAEQFFGPGTRLTVL.

This clone is judged large (0.1 to 1%). These gene names are mouse names. The CDR3 end falls 1 residue outside the read, so it is completed with the germline J gene. V usage is TRBV26 and J usage is TRBJ2-1, with D perhaps TRBD1 or TRBD2 (5 bases each). The V and J ends lost 6 bases and 3 bases respectively, with 12 bases between them. The CDR3 has 14 residues. Germline CDR1 KGHPV, CDR2 FQNQEV (reference sequence). This CDR3 reads CASSSGTVYAEQFF. Incomplete CDR3 DNA: TGTGCCAGCAGCTCCGGGACCGTCTATGCTGAGCAGTTC.

This clone has just a few counts. Gene names are mouse gene names. CDR3 protein: CASSLWTGANQAPLF. Incomplete CDR3 DNA: TGTGCCAGCAGTCTATGGACAGGGGCCAACCAGGCTCCGCTT. The chain links TRBV26 to TRBJ1-5, with 9 nucleotides matching TRBD1. The read ends 1 residue shy of where the CDR3 ends; the end is completed using the germline J gene. V lost 3 bases to trimming and J lost 3 bases; unmatched junction nucleotides: 3. This CDR3 is built from 15 residues. Germline lookup yields CDR1 KGHPV and CDR2 FQNQEV (reference sequence).

In its sample, this clone was seen a few times. Gene names refer to mouse genes. With the read ending 1 residue before the CDR3 end, the germline J gene is used to fill in that end. The chain employs TRBV16 and TRBJ2-4; D is unresolved. The CDR3 is 12 amino acids. V was cut by 1 base and J by 7 bases, with 6 bases left in between. Per the germline V gene, CDR1 is SGHSA and CDR2 is FRNQAP. The covered CDR3 bases are TGTGCAAGCAGCTTAGTCAAGGACACCTTGTAC. Translated, it gives CASSLVKDTLY. The entire CDR3 protein is CASSLVKDTLYF.

As to this clone: Gene names are mouse gene names. The read ends 1 residue early relative to the CDR3; the germline J gene fills the gap. The chain uses TRBV4 and TRBJ2-5, with TRBD2 matching 9 bases. The CDR3 spans 15 residues. Germline V gives CDR1 LGHDT, CDR2 YNNKQL (reference sequence). J gave up 0 bases and V 4 bases, and 2 bases lay outside the gene matches. CDR3 in amino acids: CASSSGGGNQDTQYF. The sequenced part of the CDR3 DNA is TGTGCCAGCAGCTCTGGGGGGGGTAACCAAGACACCCAGTAC.

With respect to this clone: The gene names given are mouse names. The CDR3 end lies 1 residue beyond the end of the read and is filled in from the germline J gene. The genes are TRBV13-1 and TRBJ1-1; the match to TRBD1 covers 7 bases. CDR1 is NSHNY, CDR2 SYGAGN, per germline. The CDR3 runs to 14 residues. J lost 3 bases, V lost 5 bases, and 7 bases had no gene match. Incomplete CDR3 DNA: TGTGCCAGCAGGCACAGGGGAGGGGACACAGAAGTCTTC. Translating gives CASRHRGGDTEVF. The entire CDR3 reads CASRHRGGDTEVFF.

Comment on this clone: Mouse germline and gene names are used. The read stops 1 residue short of the end of the CDR3; the missing end is completed from the germline J gene. This sequence joins TRBV3 and TRBJ2-1, with TRBD2 matching over 12 bases. The length of the CDR3 is 15 residues. CDR1 is SNHLY and CDR2 is FYNGKV in the germline V gene (reference sequence). V was clipped by 5 bases and J by 4 bases; unmatched bases: 3. The CDR3 region is CASSLGLGGYAEQFF. Incomplete CDR3 DNA: TGTGCCAGCAGCCTCGGACTGGGGGGGTATGCTGAGCAGTTC.

As for this clone: Gene names and germline refer to mouse. The read finishes 1 residue shy of the CDR3 end, and the germline J gene is used to complete it. V and J are TRBV26 and TRBJ1-4; TRBD1 is a possible D gene (5 bases). Germline CDR1 is KGHPV and CDR2 is FQNQEV (reference sequence). Trimming left V 0 bases short and J 7 bases short, with 15 bases between. The CDR3 is 16 amino acids. The CDR3 here is CASSLSTARAGERLFF. CDR3 DNA (partial): TGTGCCAGCAGTCTGTCGACGGCCAGGGCGGGCGAAAGATTATTT.

This clone was seen a single time. Mouse germline and gene names are used. The read gets to within 1 residue of the CDR3 end, and the germline J gene fills in the rest. The V call is TRBV13-3, the J call TRBJ1-6; no firm D call. TRBJ1-6 is annotated as an ORF whose role is uncertain. The CDR3 covers 13 residues. Trimming took off 2 bases at V and 2 bases at J, with 2 bases between the two ends. Germline CDR1 reads NNHDY; CDR2 reads SYVADS. CDR3 DNA (partial): TGTGCCAGCAGTGAACCCTATAATTCGCCCCTCTAC. Its translation: CASSEPYNSPLY. The CDR3, in full, reads CASSEPYNSPLYF.

On this clone itself: Gene names follow the mouse nomenclature. The CDR3 is cut off 1 residue early in the read; its end comes from the germline J gene. The rearrangement links TRBV3 to TRBJ2-4, with D perhaps assigned TRBD1 or TRBD2 (5 bases each). Germline V lookup: CDR1 SNHLY, CDR2 FYNGKV (reference sequence). Trimming shortened V by 5 bases and J by 1 base, and 10 bases separated the two germline ends. The CDR3 runs to 14 residues. CDR3 in amino acids: CASSPRDRQNTLYF. The part of the CDR3 DNA that was read is TGTGCCAGCAGCCCCAGGGACCGTCAAAACACCTTGTAC.